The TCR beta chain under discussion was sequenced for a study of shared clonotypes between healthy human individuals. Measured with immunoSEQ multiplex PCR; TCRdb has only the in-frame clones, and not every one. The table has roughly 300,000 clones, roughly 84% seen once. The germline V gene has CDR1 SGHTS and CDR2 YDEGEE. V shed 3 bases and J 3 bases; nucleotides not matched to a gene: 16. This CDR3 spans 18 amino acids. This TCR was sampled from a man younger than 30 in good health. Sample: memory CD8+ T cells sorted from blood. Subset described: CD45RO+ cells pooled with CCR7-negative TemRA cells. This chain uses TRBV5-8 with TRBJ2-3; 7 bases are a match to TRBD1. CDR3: CASSSASTGLSGTDTQYF. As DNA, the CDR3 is TGTGCCAGCAGCTCCGCCTCGACAGGGTTAAGTGGAACAGATACGCAGTATTTT.